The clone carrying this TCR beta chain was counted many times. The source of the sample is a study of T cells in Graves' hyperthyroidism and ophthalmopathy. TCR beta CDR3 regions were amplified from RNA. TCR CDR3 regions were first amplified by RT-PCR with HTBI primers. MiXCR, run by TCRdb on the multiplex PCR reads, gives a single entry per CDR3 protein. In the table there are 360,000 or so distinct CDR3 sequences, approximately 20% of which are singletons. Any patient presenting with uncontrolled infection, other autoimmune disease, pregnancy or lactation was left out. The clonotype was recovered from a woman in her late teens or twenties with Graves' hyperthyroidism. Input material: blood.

CDR3 bases: TGTGCCAGCATTGACAATCGTCCTGGCACCGGGGAGCTGTTTTTT. The encoded protein is CASIDNRPGTGELFF. The chain employs TRBV2 and TRBJ2-2, with D unclear. Trimming removed 7 bases from V and 4 bases from J, with 16 bases in between. This CDR3 is 15 amino acids long. Germline CDR1 reads SNHLY; CDR2 reads FYNNEI.